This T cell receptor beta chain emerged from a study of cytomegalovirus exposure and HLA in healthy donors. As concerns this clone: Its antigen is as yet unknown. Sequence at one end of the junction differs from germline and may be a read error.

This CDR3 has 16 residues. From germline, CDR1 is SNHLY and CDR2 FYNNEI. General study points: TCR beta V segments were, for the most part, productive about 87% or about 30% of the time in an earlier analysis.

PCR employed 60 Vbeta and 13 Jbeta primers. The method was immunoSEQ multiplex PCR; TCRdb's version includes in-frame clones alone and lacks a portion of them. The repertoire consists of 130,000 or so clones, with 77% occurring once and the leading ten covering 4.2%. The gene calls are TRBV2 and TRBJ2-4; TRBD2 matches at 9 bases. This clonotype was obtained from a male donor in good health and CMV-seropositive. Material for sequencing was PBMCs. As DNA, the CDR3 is TGTGCCAGCAGTGAAGAGGGCGGGAGGGCTCCCAACAGTCAGTACTTC. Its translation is CASSEEGGRAPNSQYF. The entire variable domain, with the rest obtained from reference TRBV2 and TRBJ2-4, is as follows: EPEVTQTPSHQVTQMGQEVILRCVPISNHLYFYWYRQILGQKVEFLVSFYNNEISEKSEIFDDQFSVERPDGSNFTLKIRSTKLEDSAMYFCASSEEGGRAPNSQYFGAGTRLSVL.